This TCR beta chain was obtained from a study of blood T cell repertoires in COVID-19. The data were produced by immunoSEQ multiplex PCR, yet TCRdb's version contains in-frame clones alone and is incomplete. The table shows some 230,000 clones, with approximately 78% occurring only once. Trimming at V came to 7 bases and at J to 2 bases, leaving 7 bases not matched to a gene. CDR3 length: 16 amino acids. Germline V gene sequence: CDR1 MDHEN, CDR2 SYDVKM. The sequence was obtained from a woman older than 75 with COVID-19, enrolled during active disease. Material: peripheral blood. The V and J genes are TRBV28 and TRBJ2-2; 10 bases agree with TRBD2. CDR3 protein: CASNLSGRLNTGELFF. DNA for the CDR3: TGTGCCAGCAACCTTAGCGGGAGGCTTAACACCGGGGAGCTGTTTTTT.